This T cell receptor beta chain was retrieved from a study of regulatory T cells in long-lasting Graves disease. General study results and limits: There were preferences for TRBV28, TRBJ1-2 and TRBJ2-5 in persistent disease. Graves' patients with persistent disease showed TCR diversity lower than patients newly diagnosed.

Sample time point: newly diagnosed GD, antithyroid drugs for less than 3 months. PBMC RNA was the source of the TCR library. The table lists this clonotype with a few counts. No antigen is known for it. One end of the junction does not line up with germline, which may come from a read error. Germline CDR1 is SGHAT and CDR2 is FQNNGV. The CDR3 contains 13 residues. Through Arm-PCR of CDR3 regions and iRepertoire HTBI primers, TCR beta libraries were built. TCRdb itself ran the multiplex PCR reads through MiXCR, one entry per CDR3 protein. The sample shows 500,000 or so distinct CDR3 sequences, 15% to 20% of them seen only once. These data were likewise used in another study, on T cells in Graves' hyperthyroidism and ophthalmopathy. As that study records: Appearing also in blood were most of the thyroid clonotypes expanded above 0.001. Ophthalmopathy, as predicted by the model, came a median around 6 months after the prediction.

The TCR comes from a man aged 40-49 years with Graves disease. This rearrangement joins TRBV11-2 to TRBJ2-7; D possibly corresponds to TRBD2 (5 bases). The specimen comprised peripheral blood mononuclear cells (PBMCs), sampled at new diagnosis, from a patient treated with antithyroid drugs. The CDR3 sequence: CASSPGEHYGQYF. CDR3 coding DNA: TGTGCCAGCAGCCCCGGGGAACACTACGGGCAGTACTTC.